This is a list of T cell receptor beta chains from one sample in a study of Ad26.COV2.S vaccination and SARS-CoV-2 variants. Clones were sequenced by immunoSEQ multiplex PCR, and TCRdb holds only the in-frame ones, with some missing. Counted here are hundreds of thousands of clones, about 90% occurring once; the ten biggest clones make up about 1.5%. Here the sequenced sample was peripheral blood, taken in a trial of Ad26.COV2.S vaccine versus placebo. These receptor sequences come from a person between 18 and 59 years old who received the Ad26.COV2.S COVID-19 vaccine or a placebo. The CDR3 runs from the conserved cysteine through the conserved F or W. D genes are given only for firm matches. Clone size, where shown, is once, few, many, or a class for clones that have expanded.

d_gene,abundance,j_gene,v_gene,CDR3nt,CDR3aa
.,.,TRBJ2-5,TRBV18,TGTGCCAGCTCACCACCTTCGGTCGGCGAGACCCAGTACTTC,CASSPPSVGETQYF
.,.,TRBJ2-5,TRBV7-3,TGTGCCAGCAGCTCAGCGCACCAAGAGACCCAGTACTTC,CASSSAHQETQYF
TRBD2,once,TRBJ2-4,TRBV10-3,TGTGCCGCCCTGGGAGGGAATGGGGAGGGCATTCAGTACTTC,CAALGGNGEGIQYF
.,.,TRBJ2-5,TRBV5-4,TGTGCCAGCAGCTTGGCGATTGAGCGGAAAGAGACCCAGTACTTC,CASSLAIERKETQYF
TRBD1,.,TRBJ2-7,TRBV5-4,TGTGCCAGCAGCTTGGGAGGGACAGGGGGTTACGAGCAGTACTTC,CASSLGGTGGYEQYF
.,.,TRBJ1-1,TRBV5-1,TGCGCCAGCAGCTTGAATACAGGGAGGATGAACACTGAAGCTTTCTTT,CASSLNTGRMNTEAFF
.,.,TRBJ2-1,TRBV24-1,TGTGCCACCGAATTCGGGGTTTGCTACAATGAGCAGTTCTTC,CATEFGVCYNEQFF
.,.,TRBJ2-3,TRBV24-1,TGTGCCACCAGTGATCCCGGAGGGGATACGCAGTATTTT,CATSDPGGDTQYF
TRBD2,.,TRBJ2-3,TRBV9,TGTGCCAGCAGCGGGACTAGATCCACAGATACGCAGTATTTT,CASSGTRSTDTQYF
.,.,TRBJ2-2,TRBV19,TGTGCCAGTCTTGCGGGCACCGGGGAGCTGTTTTTT,CASLAGTGELFF
.,.,TRBJ2-3,TRBV6-5,TGTGCCAGCAGTTACTCGTCCAGTGATACGCAGTATTTT,CASSYSSSDTQYF
TRBD1,.,TRBJ2-7,TRBV10-3,TGTGCCATCAGGGAACAGGGGTGGAGAGACGAGCAGTACTTC,CAIREQGWRDEQYF
.,.,TRBJ2-5,TRBV3-1/TRBV3-2,TGTGCCAGCAGCCACACTAATCAAGAGACCCAGTACTTC,CASSHTNQETQYF
.,.,TRBJ2-2,TRBV9,TGTGCCAGCAGCGTAGTCCTTAACACCGGGGAGCTGTTTTTT,CASSVVLNTGELFF
.,.,TRBJ2-5,TRBV3-1/TRBV3-2,TGTGCCAGCAGCCCAGTTACCGGAGAACAAGAGACCCAGTACTTC,CASSPVTGEQETQYF
.,.,TRBJ2-7,TRBV20-1,TGCAGCGGGCCCCTCTCCTACGAGCAGTACTTC,CSGPLSYEQYF
.,.,TRBJ2-2,TRBV3-1/TRBV3-2,TGTGCCAGCAGCCAAGTTAACCAGGGGTACACCGGGGAGCTGTTTTTT,CASSQVNQGYTGELFF